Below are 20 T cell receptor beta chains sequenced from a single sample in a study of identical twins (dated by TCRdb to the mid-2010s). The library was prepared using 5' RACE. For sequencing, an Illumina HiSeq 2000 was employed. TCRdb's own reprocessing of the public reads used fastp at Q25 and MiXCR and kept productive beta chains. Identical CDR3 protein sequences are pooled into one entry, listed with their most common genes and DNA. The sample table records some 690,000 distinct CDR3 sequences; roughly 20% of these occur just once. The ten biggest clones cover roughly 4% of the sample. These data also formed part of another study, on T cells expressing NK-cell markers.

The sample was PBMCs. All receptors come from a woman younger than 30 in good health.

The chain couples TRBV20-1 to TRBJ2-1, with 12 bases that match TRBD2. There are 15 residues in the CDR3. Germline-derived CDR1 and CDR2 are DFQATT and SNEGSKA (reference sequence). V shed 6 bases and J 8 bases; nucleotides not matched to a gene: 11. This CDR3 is CSAPKTSGSADEQFF. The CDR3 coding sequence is TGCAGTGCGCCAAAGACTAGCGGGAGTGCGGATGAGCAGTTCTTC.

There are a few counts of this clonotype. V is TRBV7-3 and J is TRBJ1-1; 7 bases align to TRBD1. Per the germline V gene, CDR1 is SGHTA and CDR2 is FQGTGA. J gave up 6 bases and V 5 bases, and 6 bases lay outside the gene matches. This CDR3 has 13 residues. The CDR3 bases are TGTGCCAGCAGCCCCCGACAGGGCGCTGAAGCTTTCTTT. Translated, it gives CASSPRQGAEAFF. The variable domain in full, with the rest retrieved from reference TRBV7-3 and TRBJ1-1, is GAGVSQTPSNKVTEKGKYVELRCDPISGHTALYWYRQSLGQGPEFLIYFQGTGAADDSGLPNDRFFAVRPEGSVSTLKIQRTERGDSAVYLCASSPRQGAEAFFGQGTRLTVV.

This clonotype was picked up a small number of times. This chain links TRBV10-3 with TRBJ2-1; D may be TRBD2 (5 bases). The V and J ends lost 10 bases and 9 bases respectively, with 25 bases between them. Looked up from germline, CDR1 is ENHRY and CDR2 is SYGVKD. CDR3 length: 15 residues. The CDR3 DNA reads TGTGCCAGCATACCCGGGTGGAGGACCACAATTGAGCAGTTCTTC. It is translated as CASIPGWRTTIEQFF.

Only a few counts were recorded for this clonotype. CDR3 sequence reads: CASRGPFSSTDTQYF. The CDR3 DNA is TGTGCCAGCAGGGGACCCTTCAGCTCTACAGATACGCAGTATTTT. V usage is TRBV12-3 or TRBV12-4 and J usage is TRBJ2-3; possibly TRBD1 or TRBD2 for D (5 bases each). V lost 6 bases to trimming and J lost 3 bases, with 16 bases between them. The CDR3 sequence is 15 residues long.

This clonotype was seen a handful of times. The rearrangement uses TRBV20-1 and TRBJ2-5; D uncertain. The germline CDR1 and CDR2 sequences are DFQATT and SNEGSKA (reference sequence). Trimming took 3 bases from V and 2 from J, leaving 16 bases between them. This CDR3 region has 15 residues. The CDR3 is CSARDVTSPQETQYF. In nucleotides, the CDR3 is TGCAGTGCTAGGGACGTGACCAGTCCACAAGAGACCCAGTACTTC.

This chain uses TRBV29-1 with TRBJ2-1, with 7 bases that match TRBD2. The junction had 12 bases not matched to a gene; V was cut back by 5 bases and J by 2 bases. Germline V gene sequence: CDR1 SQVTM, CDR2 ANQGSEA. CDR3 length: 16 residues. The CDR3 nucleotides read TGCAGCGTTCCCCCGCCGGGCGGGGGACCCTACAATGAGCAGTTCTTC. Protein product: CSVPPPGGGPYNEQFF.

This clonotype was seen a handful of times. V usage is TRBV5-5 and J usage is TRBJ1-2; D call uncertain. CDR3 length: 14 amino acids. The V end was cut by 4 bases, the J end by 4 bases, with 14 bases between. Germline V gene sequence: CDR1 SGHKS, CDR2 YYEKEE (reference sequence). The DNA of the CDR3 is TGTGCCAGCAGCGCCCGAGTTGGGAGCTATGGCTACACCTTC. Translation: CASSARVGSYGYTF.

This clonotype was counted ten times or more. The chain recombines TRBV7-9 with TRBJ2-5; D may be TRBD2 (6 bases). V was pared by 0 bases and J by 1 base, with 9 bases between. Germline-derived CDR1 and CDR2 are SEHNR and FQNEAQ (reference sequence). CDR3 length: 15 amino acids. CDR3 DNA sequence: TGTGCCAGCAGCTTAGCAGGGACTTTCCAAGAGACCCAGTACTTC. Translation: CASSLAGTFQETQYF.

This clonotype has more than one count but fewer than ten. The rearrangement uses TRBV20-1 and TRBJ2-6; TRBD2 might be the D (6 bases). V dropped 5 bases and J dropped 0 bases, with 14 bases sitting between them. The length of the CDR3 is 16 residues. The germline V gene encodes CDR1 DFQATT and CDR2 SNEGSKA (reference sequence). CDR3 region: CSALKAGRSGANVLTF. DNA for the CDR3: TGCAGTGCTTTAAAAGCGGGCCGCTCTGGGGCCAACGTCCTGACTTTC.

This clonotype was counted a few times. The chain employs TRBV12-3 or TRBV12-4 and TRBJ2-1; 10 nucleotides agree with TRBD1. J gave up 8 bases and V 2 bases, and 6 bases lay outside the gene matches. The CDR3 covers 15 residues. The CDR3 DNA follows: TGTGCCAGCAGTTTACGGACAGGGGGTCTGGATGAGCAGTTCTTC. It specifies CASSLRTGGLDEQFF.

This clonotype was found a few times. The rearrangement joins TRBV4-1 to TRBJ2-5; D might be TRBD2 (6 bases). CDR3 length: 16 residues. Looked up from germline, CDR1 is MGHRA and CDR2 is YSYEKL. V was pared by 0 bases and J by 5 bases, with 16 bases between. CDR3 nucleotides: TGCGCCAGCAGCCAAGACCCCACCGGCCTAGCGGAGACCCAGTACTTC. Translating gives CASSQDPTGLAETQYF.

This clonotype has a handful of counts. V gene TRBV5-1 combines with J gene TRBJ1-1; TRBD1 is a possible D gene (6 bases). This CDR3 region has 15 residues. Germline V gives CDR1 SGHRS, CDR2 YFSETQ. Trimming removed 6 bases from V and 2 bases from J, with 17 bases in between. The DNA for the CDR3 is TGCGCCAGCACCCTGGGAGGGGGTCTAAACACTGAAGCTTTCTTT. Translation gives CASTLGGGLNTEAFF.

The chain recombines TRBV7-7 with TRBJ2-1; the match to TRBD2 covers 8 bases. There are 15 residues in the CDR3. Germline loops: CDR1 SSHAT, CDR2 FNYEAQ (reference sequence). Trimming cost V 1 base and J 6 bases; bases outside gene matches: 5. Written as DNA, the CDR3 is TGTGCCAGCAGCTTAGGAACCGGGACTAGCAATGAGCAGTTCTTC. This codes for CASSLGTGTSNEQFF.

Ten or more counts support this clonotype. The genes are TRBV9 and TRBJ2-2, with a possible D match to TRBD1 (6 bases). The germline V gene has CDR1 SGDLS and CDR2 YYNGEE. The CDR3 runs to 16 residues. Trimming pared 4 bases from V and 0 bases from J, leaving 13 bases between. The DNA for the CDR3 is TGTGCCAGCAGCCCCCAAGGGGGTCCGAACACCGGGGAGCTGTTTTTT. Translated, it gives CASSPQGGPNTGELFF. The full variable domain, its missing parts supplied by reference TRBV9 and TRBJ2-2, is DSGVTQTPKHLITATGQRVTLRCSPRSGDLSVYWYQQSLDQGLQFLIQYYNGEERAKGNILERFSAQQFPDLHSELNLSSLELGDSALYFCASSPQGGPNTGELFFGEGSRLTVL.

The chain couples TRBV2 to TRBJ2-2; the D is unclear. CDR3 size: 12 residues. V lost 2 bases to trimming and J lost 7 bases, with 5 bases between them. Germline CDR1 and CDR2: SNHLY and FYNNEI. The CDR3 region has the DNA TGTGCCAGCAGTGAAAGTATCGGGGAGCTGTTTTTT. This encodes CASSESIGELFF.

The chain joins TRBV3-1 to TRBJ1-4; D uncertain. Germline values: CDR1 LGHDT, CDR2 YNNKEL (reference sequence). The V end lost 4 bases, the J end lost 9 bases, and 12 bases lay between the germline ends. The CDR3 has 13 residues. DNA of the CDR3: TGTGCCAGCAGCCGACCAGACACACAAAAACTGTTTTTT. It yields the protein CASSRPDTQKLFF.

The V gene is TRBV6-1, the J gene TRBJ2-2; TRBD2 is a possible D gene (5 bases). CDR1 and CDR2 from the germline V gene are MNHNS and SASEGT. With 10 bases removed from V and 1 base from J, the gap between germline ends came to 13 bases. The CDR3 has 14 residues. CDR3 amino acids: CATLDSWNTGELFF. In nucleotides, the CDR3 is TGTGCCACCCTGGACTCCTGGAACACCGGGGAGCTGTTTTTT.

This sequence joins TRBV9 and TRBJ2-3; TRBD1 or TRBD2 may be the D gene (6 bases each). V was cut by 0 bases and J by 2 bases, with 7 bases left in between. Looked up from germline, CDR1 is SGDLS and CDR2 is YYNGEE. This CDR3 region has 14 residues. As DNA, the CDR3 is TGTGCCAGCAGCGTAGCGGGGGCCACAGATACGCAGTATTTT. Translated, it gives CASSVAGATDTQYF.

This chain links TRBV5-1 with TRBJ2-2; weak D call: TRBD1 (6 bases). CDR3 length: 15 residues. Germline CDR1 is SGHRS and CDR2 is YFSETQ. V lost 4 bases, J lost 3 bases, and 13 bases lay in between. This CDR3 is CASSIGTLHTGELFF. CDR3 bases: TGCGCCAGCAGCATCGGGACACTTCACACCGGGGAGCTGTTTTTT.

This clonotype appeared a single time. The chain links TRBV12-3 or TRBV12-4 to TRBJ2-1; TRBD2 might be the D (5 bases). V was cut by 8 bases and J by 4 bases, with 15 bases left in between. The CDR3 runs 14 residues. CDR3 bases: TGTGCCAGCGCCTCTGTCCGAGGGTACAATGAGCAGTTCTTC. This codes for CASASVRGYNEQFF.